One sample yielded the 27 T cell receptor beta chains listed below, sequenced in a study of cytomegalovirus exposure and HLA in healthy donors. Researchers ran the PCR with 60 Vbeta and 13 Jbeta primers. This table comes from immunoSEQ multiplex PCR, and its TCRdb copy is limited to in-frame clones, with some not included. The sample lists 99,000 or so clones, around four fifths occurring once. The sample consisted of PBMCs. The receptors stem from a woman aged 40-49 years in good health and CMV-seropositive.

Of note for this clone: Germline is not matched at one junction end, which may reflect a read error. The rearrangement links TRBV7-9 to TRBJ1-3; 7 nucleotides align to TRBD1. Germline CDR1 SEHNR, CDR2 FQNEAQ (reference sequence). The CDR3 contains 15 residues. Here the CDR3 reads CSSSITRGTGNTIYF. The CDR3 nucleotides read TGTTCCAGCAGTATTACCAGGGGGACTGGAAACACCATATATTTT.

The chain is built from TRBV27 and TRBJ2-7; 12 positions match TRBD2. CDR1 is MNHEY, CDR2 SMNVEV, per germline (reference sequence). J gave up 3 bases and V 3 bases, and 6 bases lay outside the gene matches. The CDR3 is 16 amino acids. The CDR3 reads CASSFLTSGSFYEQYF. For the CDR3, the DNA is TGTGCCAGCAGTTTTTTGACTAGCGGGAGTTTCTACGAGCAGTACTTC.

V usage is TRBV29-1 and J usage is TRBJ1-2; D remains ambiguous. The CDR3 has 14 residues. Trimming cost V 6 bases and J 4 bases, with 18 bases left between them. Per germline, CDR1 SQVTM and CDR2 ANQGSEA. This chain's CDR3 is CSVVQLSAVYGYTF. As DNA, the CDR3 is TGCAGCGTAGTACAGCTATCAGCAGTCTATGGCTACACCTTC.

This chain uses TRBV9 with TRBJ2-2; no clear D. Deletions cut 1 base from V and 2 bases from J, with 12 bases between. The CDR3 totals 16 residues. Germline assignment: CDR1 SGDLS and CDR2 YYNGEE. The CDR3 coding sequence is TGTGCCAGCAGCGTACCCTCCACCTATAACACCGGGGAGCTGTTTTTT. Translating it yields CASSVPSTYNTGELFF.

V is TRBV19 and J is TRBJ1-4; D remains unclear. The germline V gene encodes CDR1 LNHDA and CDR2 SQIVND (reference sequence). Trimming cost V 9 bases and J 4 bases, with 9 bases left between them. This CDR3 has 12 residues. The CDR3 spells CASEQSNEKLFF. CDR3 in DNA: TGTGCCAGCGAACAGAGTAATGAAAAACTGTTTTTT.

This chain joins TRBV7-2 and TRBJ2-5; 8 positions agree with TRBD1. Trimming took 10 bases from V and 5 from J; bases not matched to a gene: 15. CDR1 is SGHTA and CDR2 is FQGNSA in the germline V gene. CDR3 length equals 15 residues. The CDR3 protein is CATYSDRASSETQYF. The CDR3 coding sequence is TGTGCCACCTACTCGGACAGGGCGAGTTCGGAGACCCAGTACTTC.

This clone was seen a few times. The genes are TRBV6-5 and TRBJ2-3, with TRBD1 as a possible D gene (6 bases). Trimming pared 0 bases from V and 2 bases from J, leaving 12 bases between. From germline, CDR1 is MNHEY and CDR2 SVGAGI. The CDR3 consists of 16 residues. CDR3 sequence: CASSYSYTGNTDTQYF. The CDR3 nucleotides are TGTGCCAGCAGTTACTCATATACAGGGAACACAGATACGCAGTATTTT.

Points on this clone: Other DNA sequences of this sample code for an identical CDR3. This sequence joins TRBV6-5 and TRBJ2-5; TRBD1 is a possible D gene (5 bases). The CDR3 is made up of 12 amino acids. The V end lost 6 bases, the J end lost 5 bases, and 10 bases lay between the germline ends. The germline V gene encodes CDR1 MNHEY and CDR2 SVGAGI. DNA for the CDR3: TGTGCCAGCAGCCAGGGTCGGGAGACCCAGTACTTC. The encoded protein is CASSQGRETQYF.

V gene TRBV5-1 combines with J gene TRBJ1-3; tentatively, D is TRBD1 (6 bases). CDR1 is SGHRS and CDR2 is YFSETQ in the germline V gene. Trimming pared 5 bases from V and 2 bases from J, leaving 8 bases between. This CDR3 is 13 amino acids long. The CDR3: CASSSGAGNTIYF. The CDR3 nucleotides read TGCGCCAGCAGTTCAGGGGCTGGAAACACCATATATTTT. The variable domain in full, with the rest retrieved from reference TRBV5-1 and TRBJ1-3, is KAGVTQTPRYLIKTRGQQVTLSCSPISGHRSVSWYQQTPGQGLQFLFEYFSETQRNKGNFPGRFSGRQFSNSRSEMNVSTLELGDSALYLCASSSGAGNTIYFGEGSWLTVV.

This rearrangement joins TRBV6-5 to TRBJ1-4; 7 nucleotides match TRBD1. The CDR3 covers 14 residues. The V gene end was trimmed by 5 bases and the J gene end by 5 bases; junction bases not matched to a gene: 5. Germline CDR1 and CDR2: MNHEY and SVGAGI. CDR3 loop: CASSRGQLNEKLFF. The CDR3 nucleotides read TGTGCCAGCAGTCGGGGACAGTTAAATGAAAAACTGTTTTTT.

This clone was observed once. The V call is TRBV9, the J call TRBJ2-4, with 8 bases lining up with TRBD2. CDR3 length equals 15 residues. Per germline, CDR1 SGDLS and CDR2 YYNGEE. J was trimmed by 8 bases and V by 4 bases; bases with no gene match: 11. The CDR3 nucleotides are TGTGCCAGCAGCCCCCCGGGAGGGGATTTGCACATTCAGTACTTC. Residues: CASSPPGGDLHIQYF.

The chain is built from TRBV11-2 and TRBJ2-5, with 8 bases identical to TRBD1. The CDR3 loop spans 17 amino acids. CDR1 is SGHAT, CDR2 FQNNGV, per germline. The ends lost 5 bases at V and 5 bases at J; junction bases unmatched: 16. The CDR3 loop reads CASSPAVGRGRDETQYF. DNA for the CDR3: TGTGCCAGCAGCCCTGCCGTTGGCAGGGGGCGGGATGAGACCCAGTACTTC.

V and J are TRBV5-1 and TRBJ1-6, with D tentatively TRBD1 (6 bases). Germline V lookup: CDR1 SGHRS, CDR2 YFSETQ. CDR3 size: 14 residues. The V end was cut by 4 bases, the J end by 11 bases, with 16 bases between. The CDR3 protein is CASSEQGGETPLHF. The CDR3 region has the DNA TGCGCCAGCAGCGAACAGGGTGGTGAAACACCCCTCCACTTT.

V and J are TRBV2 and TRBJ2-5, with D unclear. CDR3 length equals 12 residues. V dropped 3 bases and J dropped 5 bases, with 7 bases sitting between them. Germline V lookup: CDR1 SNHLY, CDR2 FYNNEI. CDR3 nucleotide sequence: TGTGCCAGCAGTGATGCGTGGGAGACCCAGTACTTC. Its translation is CASSDAWETQYF.

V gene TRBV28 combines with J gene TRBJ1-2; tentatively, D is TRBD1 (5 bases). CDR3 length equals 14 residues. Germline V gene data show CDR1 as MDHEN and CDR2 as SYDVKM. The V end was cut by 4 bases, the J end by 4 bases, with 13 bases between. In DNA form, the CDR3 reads TGTGCCAGCAGTTCGAACGGACACATCTATGGCTACACCTTC. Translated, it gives CASSSNGHIYGYTF.

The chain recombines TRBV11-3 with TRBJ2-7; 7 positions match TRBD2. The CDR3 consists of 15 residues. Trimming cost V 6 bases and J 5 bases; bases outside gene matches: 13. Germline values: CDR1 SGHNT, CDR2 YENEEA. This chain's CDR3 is CASRGRDRPPNEQYF. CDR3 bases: TGTGCCAGCAGGGGGAGGGACCGTCCCCCCAACGAGCAGTACTTC.

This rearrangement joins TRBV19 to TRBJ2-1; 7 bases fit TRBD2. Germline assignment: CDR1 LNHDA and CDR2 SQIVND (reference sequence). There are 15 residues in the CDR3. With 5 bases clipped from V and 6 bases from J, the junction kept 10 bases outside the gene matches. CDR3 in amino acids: CASSARGIVINEQFF. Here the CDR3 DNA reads TGTGCCAGTAGTGCGCGGGGGATTGTTATCAATGAGCAGTTCTTC.

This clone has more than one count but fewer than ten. In DNA form, the CDR3 reads TGCGCCAGCCGAACCCCAGGGCTGGAGACCCAGTACTTC. Amino acid sequence: CASRTPGLETQYF. The rearrangement joins TRBV10-2 to TRBJ2-5, with D tentatively TRBD1 (5 bases). V was trimmed by 8 bases and J by 5 bases, leaving 15 bases between them. The CDR3 runs 13 residues. CDR1 and CDR2 from the germline V gene are WSHSY and SAAADI.

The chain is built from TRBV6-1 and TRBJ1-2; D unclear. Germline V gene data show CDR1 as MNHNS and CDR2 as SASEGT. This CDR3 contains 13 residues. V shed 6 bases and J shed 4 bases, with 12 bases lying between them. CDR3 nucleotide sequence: TGTGCCAGCAGGGGCACATCAATCTATGGCTACACCTTC. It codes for CASRGTSIYGYTF.

The CDR3 region has the DNA TGTGCCAGCAGTGAAGGAGGTCTCACTGAAGCTTTCTTT. Translating it yields CASSEGGLTEAFF. The chain is built from TRBV2 and TRBJ1-1; D gene uncertain. V lost 1 base, J lost 4 bases, and 7 bases lay in between. The CDR3 spans 13 residues. Germline-derived CDR1 and CDR2 are SNHLY and FYNNEI.

The CDR3 spells CASSVGWRDENTEAFF. CDR3 in DNA: TGCGCCAGCAGCGTAGGATGGCGGGACGAAAACACTGAAGCTTTCTTT. The rearrangement links TRBV5-1 to TRBJ1-1, with D possibly matching TRBD1 (5 bases). Germline V CDR1 and CDR2: SGHRS, YFSETQ. Trimming removed 4 bases at V and 2 bases at J, with 18 bases between. The CDR3 covers 16 residues.

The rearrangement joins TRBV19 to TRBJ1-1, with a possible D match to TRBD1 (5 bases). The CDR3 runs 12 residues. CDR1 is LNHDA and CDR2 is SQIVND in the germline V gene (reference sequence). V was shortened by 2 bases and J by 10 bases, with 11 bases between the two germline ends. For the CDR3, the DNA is TGTGCCAGTAGTATAAGGGGCAGTCCAGCTTTCTTT. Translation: CASSIRGSPAFF.

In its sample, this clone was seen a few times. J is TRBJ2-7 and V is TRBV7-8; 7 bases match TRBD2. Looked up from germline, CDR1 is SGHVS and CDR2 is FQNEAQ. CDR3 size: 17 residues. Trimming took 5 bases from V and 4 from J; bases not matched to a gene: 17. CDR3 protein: CASSKNRLAQGAYEQYF. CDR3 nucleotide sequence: TGTGCCAGCAGCAAAAACCGACTAGCCCAGGGAGCTTACGAGCAGTACTTC.

The CDR3 reads CASSRLVYGYTF. CDR3 bases: TGTGCCAGCAGCCGTCTCGTCTATGGCTACACCTTC. This sequence joins TRBV5-6 and TRBJ1-2; no reliable D call. V shed 4 bases and J shed 4 bases, with 8 bases lying between them. The germline CDR1 and CDR2 sequences are SGHDT and YYEEEE. CDR3 size: 12 residues.

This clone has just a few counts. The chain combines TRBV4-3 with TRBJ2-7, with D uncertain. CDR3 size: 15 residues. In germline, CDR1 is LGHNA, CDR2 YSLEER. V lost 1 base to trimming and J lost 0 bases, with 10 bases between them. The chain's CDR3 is CASSQGAGSSYEQYF. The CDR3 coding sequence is TGCGCCAGCAGCCAAGGGGCAGGCTCCTCCTACGAGCAGTACTTC.

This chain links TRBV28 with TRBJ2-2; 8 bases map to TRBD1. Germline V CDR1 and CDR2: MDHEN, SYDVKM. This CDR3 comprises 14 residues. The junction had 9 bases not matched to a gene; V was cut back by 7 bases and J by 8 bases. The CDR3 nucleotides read TGTGCCAGCACCATGACAGGGGTAAAAGGGGAGCTGTTTTTT. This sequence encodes CASTMTGVKGELFF.

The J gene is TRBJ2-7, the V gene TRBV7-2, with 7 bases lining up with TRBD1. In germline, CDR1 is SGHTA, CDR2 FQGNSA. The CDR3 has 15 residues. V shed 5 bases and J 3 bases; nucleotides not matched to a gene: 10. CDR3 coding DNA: TGTGCCAGCAGCCTCCATTGGGGACAGAGCTACGAGCAGTACTTC. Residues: CASSLHWGQSYEQYF.